Following are 27 T cell receptor beta chains from one sample sequenced in a study of T-cell memory formation after mild COVID-19. MiXCR was run by TCRdb on the 5' RACE reads, yielding one entry per CDR3 protein. The sample shows roughly 620,000 distinct CDR3 sequences, about a sixth of them seen only once. Sequenced material: PBMCs or a T cell subset sorted from them (not recorded which). The receptors come from an adult woman who had mild COVID-19 (a few samples of this study predate the infection). Cell type and time point are not known.

V and J are TRBV24-1 and TRBJ2-1, with D possibly matching TRBD1 (5 bases). This CDR3 contains 15 residues. V lost 1 base to trimming and J lost 7 bases, with 13 bases between them. Germline V gives CDR1 KGHDR, CDR2 SFDVKD. The CDR3 region has the DNA TGTGCCACCAGTGATTTCGCGGCAGGGATGAATGAGCAGTTCTTC. Protein: CATSDFAAGMNEQFF.

This clonotype has a count of ten or more. One junction end disagrees with the germline gene, perhaps due to a read error. The V gene is TRBV6-2 or TRBV6-3, the J gene TRBJ2-7; D not certain. Germline values: CDR1 MNHEY, CDR2 SVGEGT. The CDR3 is 14 residues long. In DNA, the CDR3 is TGTGCCAGCAGTTACGGCTCGTCAGCCTACGGGCAGTACTTC. Its translation: CASSYGSSAYGQYF.

This clonotype has more than one count but fewer than ten. This CDR3 reads CAISTSPPTTDSTDTQYF. The CDR3 region has the DNA TGTGCCATCAGTACCTCCCCCCCGACGACGGACTCCACAGATACGCAGTATTTT. V usage is TRBV10-3 and J usage is TRBJ2-3; the D gene is possibly TRBD2 (5 bases). V was pared by 5 bases and J by 2 bases, with 23 bases between. Germline CDR1 ENHRY, CDR2 SYGVKD. The CDR3 is 18 residues long.

This clonotype was detected only a few times. The chain combines TRBV20-1 with TRBJ2-7; 7 bases fit TRBD2. The CDR3 runs 14 residues. The J segment lost 0 bases and the V segment lost 3 bases, leaving 5 bases of the junction unmatched. Germline assignment: CDR1 DFQATT and CDR2 SNEGSKA (reference sequence). In nucleotides, the CDR3 is TGCAGTGCTAGCGGCGGGGGAACCTCCTACGAGCAGTACTTC. Its protein is CSASGGGTSYEQYF.

This clonotype has only a few counts. The V call is TRBV5-1, the J call TRBJ2-7; 9 bases agree with TRBD1. CDR1 and CDR2 (germline): SGHRS, YFSETQ. The CDR3 covers 17 residues. The V gene end was trimmed by 0 bases and the J gene end by 1 base; junction bases not matched to a gene: 8. CDR3: CASSLARAGTGSYEQYF. CDR3 DNA: TGCGCCAGCAGCTTGGCTAGGGCCGGGACAGGGTCCTACGAGCAGTACTTC.

This clonotype was seen a handful of times. The chain recombines TRBV9 with TRBJ2-2, with D tentatively TRBD1 (6 bases). Germline CDR1 is SGDLS and CDR2 is YYNGEE. The CDR3 extends over 15 amino acids. The germline V and J ends were trimmed by 1 base and 2 bases, with 9 bases remaining between them. CDR3 nucleotides: TGTGCCAGCAGCGTAACACAGGGTAACACCGGGGAGCTGTTTTTT. It yields the protein CASSVTQGNTGELFF.

There are a few counts of this clonotype. V usage is TRBV11-2 and J usage is TRBJ2-2; no clear D gene. The CDR3 runs 13 residues. V lost 2 bases and J 6 bases, leaving 7 bases between the germline ends. Germline V CDR1 and CDR2: SGHAT, FQNNGV. The CDR3 DNA reads TGTGCCAGCAGCTTAACGCGCCCCGGGGAGCTGTTTTTT. Encoded protein: CASSLTRPGELFF.

This clonotype appeared many times. This rearrangement joins TRBV6-6 to TRBJ1-1; 7 bases map to TRBD1. V lost 8 bases, J lost 3 bases, and 9 bases stayed unmatched. The germline gives CDR1 MNHNY, CDR2 SVGAGI (reference sequence). The CDR3 length is 14 residues. The CDR3 sequence: CASYKQGSDTEAFF. The CDR3 DNA reads TGTGCCAGCTACAAACAGGGGAGCGACACTGAAGCTTTCTTT.

The CDR3 region is CASSQVTSGSYNEQFF. DNA of the CDR3: TGTGCCAGCAGCCAAGTCACTAGCGGCAGCTACAATGAGCAGTTCTTC. This sequence joins TRBV4-2 and TRBJ2-1; 8 positions match TRBD2. The germline CDR1 and CDR2 sequences are LGHNA and YNFKEQ. With 1 base clipped from V and 3 bases from J, the junction kept 5 bases outside the gene matches. The CDR3 loop spans 16 amino acids.

Only a few counts were recorded for this clonotype. This rearrangement joins TRBV12-3 or TRBV12-4 to TRBJ2-3, with TRBD2 as a possible D gene (7 bases). The CDR3 spans 16 residues. Trimming stripped 5 bases from V and 0 bases from J, with 15 bases between. CDR3 sequence: CASSLRGAGSTDTQYF. CDR3 nucleotide sequence: TGTGCCAGCAGTCTCCGGGGGGCAGGGAGCACAGATACGCAGTATTTT.

The chain couples TRBV7-6 to TRBJ2-7; 8 nucleotides line up with TRBD1. Germline CDR1 SGHVS, CDR2 FNYEAQ. This CDR3 is 13 amino acids long. V was clipped by 5 bases and J by 3 bases; unmatched bases: 3. This chain's CDR3 is CASSTGTGYEQYF. As DNA, the CDR3 is TGTGCCAGCAGCACCGGGACAGGCTACGAGCAGTACTTC. Supplemented by reference TRBV7-6 and TRBJ2-7, the full variable domain reads GAGVSQSPRYKVTKRGQDVALRCDPISGHVSLYWYRQALGQGPEFLTYFNYEAQQDKSGLPNDRFSAERPEGSISTLTIQRTEQRDSAMYRCASSTGTGYEQYFGPGTRLTVT.

A word on this clonotype: Germline is not matched at one junction end, which may reflect a read error. J is TRBJ2-1 and V is TRBV5-1; D gene uncertain. Germline V gene data show CDR1 as SGHRS and CDR2 as YFSETQ. This CDR3 is 13 amino acids long. The CDR3: CASRLERPSEQFF. DNA for the CDR3: TGCGCCAGCAGATTGGAAAGGCCGAGTGAGCAGTTCTTC.

J is TRBJ2-3 and V is TRBV29-1; D is perhaps TRBD2 (5 bases). There are 14 residues in the CDR3. The V end lost 3 bases, the J end lost 0 bases, and 10 bases lay between the germline ends. The germline V gene encodes CDR1 SQVTM and CDR2 ANQGSEA. CDR3 residues: CSVDGRASTDTQYF. Here the CDR3 DNA reads TGCAGCGTTGACGGGCGGGCCAGCACAGATACGCAGTATTTT.

The V gene is TRBV19, the J gene TRBJ1-1, with 7 bases that match TRBD1. The ends lost 2 bases at V and 11 bases at J; junction bases unmatched: 20. CDR3 length equals 17 residues. The germline V gene has CDR1 LNHDA and CDR2 SQIVND (reference sequence). This chain's CDR3 is CASSIPPGQSPNKGAFF. The CDR3 DNA reads TGTGCCAGTAGTATACCTCCGGGACAGAGCCCGAACAAGGGCGCTTTCTTT.

The genes are TRBV6-5 and TRBJ1-5; D possibly corresponds to TRBD1 (6 bases). CDR3 length equals 14 residues. CDR1 is MNHEY and CDR2 is SVGAGI in the germline V gene. V lost 7 bases to trimming and J lost 1 base, with 11 bases between them. CDR3: CASKGGRSNQPQHF. The CDR3 DNA follows: TGTGCCAGCAAGGGGGGCAGGAGCAATCAGCCCCAGCATTTT.

The chain employs TRBV14 and TRBJ2-1, with a tentative D call TRBD1 (5 bases). Trimming left V 3 bases short and J 9 bases short, with 12 bases between. Per the germline V gene, CDR1 is SGHDN and CDR2 is FVKESK. The CDR3 is made up of 13 amino acids. The CDR3 DNA sequence: TGTGCCAGCAGCCACTTCGGAAGGGGTGAGCAGTTCTTC. It encodes CASSHFGRGEQFF.

This rearrangement joins TRBV14 to TRBJ1-2, with D unresolved. V lost 0 bases and J 3 bases, leaving 8 bases between the germline ends. CDR3 length equals 14 residues. CDR1 and CDR2 (germline): SGHDN, FVKESK. In DNA form, the CDR3 reads TGTGCCAGCAGCCAAGAGTTTGCACACTATGGCTACACCTTC. Protein sequence: CASSQEFAHYGYTF.

A word on this clonotype: An end of the junction does not agree with germline; a read error may underlie this. The chain is built from TRBV3-1 and TRBJ2-1; TRBD2 matches 13 bases. The CDR3 runs 15 residues. The V gene's germline CDR1 is LGHDT and CDR2 YNNKEL (reference sequence). CDR3 sequence: CASSQGSKPGLAGRF. Here the CDR3 DNA reads TGTGCCAGCAGCCAGGGGTCGAAGCCGGGACTAGCGGGGCGCTTC.

The V gene is TRBV28, the J gene TRBJ2-5; 9 positions match TRBD1. V gave up 4 bases and J gave up 4 bases; unmatched junction bases: 4. CDR1 and CDR2 from the germline V gene are MDHEN and SYDVKM. The CDR3 has 14 residues. CDR3 protein: CASSSYRGRETQYF. The CDR3 coding sequence is TGTGCCAGCAGTTCCTACAGGGGGCGAGAGACCCAGTACTTC.

The rearrangement joins TRBV3-1 to TRBJ2-7; possible D gene TRBD1, 5 bases. Germline V gene data show CDR1 as LGHDT and CDR2 as YNNKEL (reference sequence). The V and J ends lost 0 bases and 3 bases respectively, with 12 bases between them. This CDR3 is built from 15 residues. In DNA form, the CDR3 reads TGTGCCAGCAGCCAAGATCGAGACAGATACTACGAGCAGTACTTC. Translation: CASSQDRDRYYEQYF.

This clonotype was seen repeatedly, ten times or more. The V gene is TRBV4-1, the J gene TRBJ2-1, with TRBD2 matching over 12 bases. The junction had 2 bases not matched to a gene; V was cut back by 4 bases and J by 7 bases. The germline CDR1 and CDR2 sequences are MGHRA and YSYEKL. The CDR3 length is 14 residues. The CDR3 reads CASSPSGGANEQFF. In nucleotides, the CDR3 is TGCGCCAGCAGCCCTAGCGGGGGGGCTAATGAGCAGTTCTTC.

This rearrangement joins TRBV6-5 to TRBJ2-2; D unclear. CDR1 is MNHEY and CDR2 is SVGAGI in the germline V gene. The CDR3 is 17 residues long. Trimming shortened V by 2 bases and J by 5 bases, and 18 bases separated the two germline ends. CDR3 DNA: TGTGCCAGCAGTTACAGGCAGTCCTCGACGGGTACCGGGGAGCTGTTTTTT. Its translation: CASSYRQSSTGTGELFF.

This clonotype was seen a handful of times. The V call is TRBV5-5, the J call TRBJ2-3, with a tentative D call TRBD2 (5 bases). The CDR3 spans 14 residues. V was clipped by 5 bases and J by 0 bases, with 10 bases between them. Germline CDR1 and CDR2: SGHKS and YYEKEE (reference sequence). CDR3 in DNA: TGTGCCAGCAGTAGCGAATGGAGCACAGATACGCAGTATTTT. This codes for CASSSEWSTDTQYF.

The sample holds a few counts of this clonotype. The chain joins TRBV10-3 to TRBJ2-7, with 7 nucleotides matching TRBD1. The germline V gene encodes CDR1 ENHRY and CDR2 SYGVKD. This CDR3 contains 14 residues. J was trimmed by 6 bases and V by 3 bases; bases with no gene match: 8. The CDR3 DNA sequence: TGTGCCATCAGTGATGGGGTCAGGGGGATCGAGCAGTACTTC. This translates into CAISDGVRGIEQYF.

This clonotype was observed a few times. The chain links TRBV6-1 to TRBJ2-1; D not resolved. CDR3 length: 13 residues. The V and J ends lost 2 bases and 5 bases respectively, with 7 bases between them. From germline, CDR1 is MNHNS and CDR2 SASEGT. In nucleotides, the CDR3 is TGTGCCAGCAGTGAATTGGGGAACAATGAGCAGTTCTTC. Its protein is CASSELGNNEQFF.

In its sample, this clonotype was seen a few times. The chain recombines TRBV4-1 with TRBJ2-3; 9 nucleotides match TRBD2. V dropped 1 base and J dropped 5; count of bases not matched to a gene: 13. The V gene's germline CDR1 is MGHRA and CDR2 YSYEKL. The CDR3 contains 18 residues. CDR3 coding DNA: TGCGCCAGCAGCCAAGTGGCCTTAGCGGGGGTCTCAAGAGATACGCAGTATTTT. It translates to CASSQVALAGVSRDTQYF.

This clonotype came up many times. V is TRBV5-1 and J is TRBJ2-7; D call uncertain. V gave up 7 bases and J gave up 7 bases, with 21 bases separating them. This CDR3 is built from 14 residues. Germline CDR1 and CDR2: SGHRS and YFSETQ. The CDR3 nucleotides are TGCGCCAGCCGCCTGTGGGGATATTCTACGGAGCAGTACTTC. Translating gives CASRLWGYSTEQYF.